The next 32 T cell receptor beta chains were all read from a single sample in a study of T cell repertoires in cytomegalovirus infection. MiXCR, run by TCRdb on the reads, gives a single entry per CDR3 protein. The profile shows about 260,000 distinct CDR3 sequences, roughly 9.1% of them singletons. Sequenced material: PBMCs. Every receptor here comes from a human donor in good health (CMV status not recorded). Some clones in this sample may be carry-over from other donors' samples.

This clonotype was seen many times. The genes are TRBV7-2 and TRBJ2-7; tentative D call: TRBD2 (6 bases). There are 15 residues in the CDR3. CDR1 and CDR2 from the germline V gene are SGHTA and FQGNSA. V lost 1 base and J 7 bases, leaving 17 bases between the germline ends. The CDR3 spells CASSLDPSLAWEQYF. DNA for the CDR3: TGTGCCAGCAGCTTAGATCCCAGTCTAGCGTGGGAGCAGTACTTC.

The J gene is TRBJ1-2, the V gene TRBV19, with a tentative D call TRBD1 (5 bases). V dropped 6 bases and J dropped 1 base, with 15 bases sitting between them. CDR3 length: 15 amino acids. Looked up from germline, CDR1 is LNHDA and CDR2 is SQIVND (reference sequence). DNA for the CDR3: TGTGCCAGTAGAGACGAGATGACAGTTAACTATGGCTACACCTTC. This gives the protein CASRDEMTVNYGYTF. The full variable domain, its missing parts supplied by reference TRBV19 and TRBJ1-2, is DGGITQSPKYLFRKEGQNVTLSCEQNLNHDAMYWYRQDPGQGLRLIYYSQIVNDFQKGDIAEGYSVSREKKESFPLTVTSAQKNPTAFYLCASRDEMTVNYGYTFGSGTRLTVV.

This sequence joins TRBV12-3 or TRBV12-4 and TRBJ2-3, with 11 bases fitting TRBD2. The CDR3 length is 16 residues. J was trimmed by 2 bases and V by 6 bases; bases with no gene match: 7. DNA of the CDR3: TGTGCCAGCAGGAAATCTAGCGGGAGGTCCACAGATACGCAGTATTTT. This translates into CASRKSSGRSTDTQYF.

This chain joins TRBV5-1 and TRBJ2-6; D is uncertain. V lost 4 bases, J lost 4 bases, and 9 bases lay in between. Germline CDR1 reads SGHRS; CDR2 reads YFSETQ. CDR3 length: 14 residues. Here the CDR3 reads CASSIQSGANVLTF. The CDR3, as DNA: TGCGCCAGCAGCATTCAAAGCGGGGCCAACGTCCTGACTTTC.

This clonotype occurred many times. The chain couples TRBV7-6 to TRBJ2-1, with TRBD2 matching over 8 bases. V gave up 1 base and J gave up 9 bases; unmatched junction bases: 11. Germline V gene lookup returns CDR1 SGHVS and CDR2 FNYEAQ. The CDR3 runs 16 residues. The CDR3 region is CASSLGAGGALVEQFF. The CDR3 nucleotides read TGTGCCAGCAGCTTAGGGGCGGGAGGCGCTTTGGTTGAGCAGTTCTTC.

This clonotype turned up a few times. J is TRBJ2-3 and V is TRBV5-1; TRBD1 agrees at 11 bases. The germline gives CDR1 SGHRS, CDR2 YFSETQ. The trim removed 10 bases at V and 4 bases at J, leaving 5 bases unmatched. The CDR3 spans 13 residues. Written as DNA, the CDR3 is TGCGCCTCGGGACAGGGGGAAGCAGATACGCAGTATTTT. Translated, it gives CASGQGEADTQYF.

The chain has TRBV15 and TRBJ1-5; D is unclear. This CDR3 is built from 13 residues. The germline V and J ends were trimmed by 1 base and 5 bases, with 6 bases remaining between them. The V gene's germline CDR1 is LNHNV and CDR2 YYDKDF (reference sequence). CDR3 in amino acids: CATSRVLYQPQHF. DNA of the CDR3: TGTGCCACCAGCAGAGTTTTGTATCAGCCCCAGCATTTT.

Regarding this clonotype: This could be a read error, since a much larger clone is one nucleotide away. CDR3 sequence: CASSSRHNYEQNF. The CDR3 DNA reads TGTGCCAGCAGCTCTAGACACAACTACGAGCAGAACTTC. The chain recombines TRBV7-2 with TRBJ2-7; D is unclear. Germline V lookup: CDR1 SGHTA, CDR2 FQGNSA. There are 13 residues in the CDR3.

This clonotype showed up many times. V gene TRBV7-2 combines with J gene TRBJ2-7; 7 nucleotides match TRBD1. The germline gives CDR1 SGHTA, CDR2 FQGNSA. V was clipped by 5 bases and J by 2 bases; unmatched bases: 9. The CDR3 has 15 amino acids. The CDR3 sequence: CASSIGTAAPYEQYF. The CDR3 DNA is TGTGCCAGCAGCATAGGGACAGCCGCCCCCTACGAGCAGTACTTC.

This clonotype was detected only a few times. J is TRBJ1-1 and V is TRBV5-1; TRBD1 matches 8 bases. Losses at the gene ends were 7 bases for V and 5 bases for J; bases not matched to a gene: 13. The germline gives CDR1 SGHRS, CDR2 YFSETQ. The length of the CDR3 is 15 residues. CDR3 nucleotide sequence: TGCGCCAGCCGGAGGACCCAGGGGGCACGGACTGAAGCTTTCTTT. Encoded protein: CASRRTQGARTEAFF.

This clonotype was seen more than once but under ten times. The chain is built from TRBV20-1 and TRBJ1-2; unclear D gene. The V gene lost 5 bases and the J gene lost 7 bases, with 11 bases spanning the gap. This CDR3 spans 11 amino acids. The germline V gene encodes CDR1 DFQATT and CDR2 SNEGSKA (reference sequence). The CDR3 nucleotides are TGCAGTGCTTGGGCTGCGGCTGGCTACACCTTC. Its translation: CSAWAAAGYTF.

This clonotype was seen ten or more times. The CDR3 region has the DNA TGTGCCAGCAGCCCGGCCTTCGGTATGAACACTGAAGCTTTCTTT. Protein product: CASSPAFGMNTEAFF. The genes are TRBV7-9 and TRBJ1-1, with no clear D. Trimming cost V 5 bases and J 0 bases, with 13 bases left between them. Germline V gives CDR1 SEHNR, CDR2 FQNEAQ (reference sequence). The CDR3 has 15 residues.

At least ten counts were recorded for this clonotype. The chain has TRBV11-2 and TRBJ1-5; D unclear. Germline V gene data show CDR1 as SGHAT and CDR2 as FQNNGV. V was pared by 1 base and J by 3 bases, with 10 bases between. This CDR3 region has 15 residues. The CDR3 DNA reads TGTGCCAGCAGCTTAGGTGACACACCCAATCAGCCCCAGCATTTT. This codes for CASSLGDTPNQPQHF.

This clonotype was detected many times. The chain employs TRBV7-8 and TRBJ1-1; possibly TRBD1 for D (5 bases). From germline, CDR1 is SGHVS and CDR2 FQNEAQ. This CDR3 contains 13 residues. Trimming pared 8 bases from V and 5 bases from J, leaving 15 bases between. Here the CDR3 reads CASARGDRTEAFF. The CDR3 coding sequence is TGTGCCAGCGCACGGGGCGATAGGACTGAAGCTTTCTTT.

This clonotype was counted at least ten times. In DNA form, the CDR3 reads TGTGCCAGCAGTTTAACCAGCCCAGGGGCCAACGTCCTGACTTTC. Translation gives CASSLTSPGANVLTF. The J gene is TRBJ2-6, the V gene TRBV28, with unresolved D. Deletions cut 2 bases from V and 4 bases from J, with 9 bases between. This CDR3 has 15 residues. The germline gives CDR1 MDHEN, CDR2 SYDVKM.

In this sample, this clonotype turned up many times. The rearrangement joins TRBV7-2 to TRBJ1-1, with 7 bases identical to TRBD1. J was trimmed by 0 bases and V by 5 bases; bases with no gene match: 6. Germline CDR1 and CDR2: SGHTA and FQGNSA. CDR3 length: 15 residues. This CDR3 reads CASSKQGIMNTEAFF. Here the CDR3 DNA reads TGTGCCAGCAGCAAACAGGGGATTATGAACACTGAAGCTTTCTTT.

This clonotype showed up many times. The chain uses TRBV27 and TRBJ2-3; D gene unclear. This CDR3 region has 14 residues. Trimming took 7 bases from V and 7 from J, leaving 18 bases between them. Germline lookup yields CDR1 MNHEY and CDR2 SMNVEV (reference sequence). The CDR3 DNA reads TGTGCCAGCAAGGACGGATCTCCCGCGCATACGCAGTATTTT. It translates to CASKDGSPAHTQYF.

This clonotype was counted at least ten times. This chain uses TRBV19 with TRBJ1-1; D not resolved. Germline V gives CDR1 LNHDA, CDR2 SQIVND (reference sequence). Trimming removed 6 bases at V and 4 bases at J, with 18 bases between. The CDR3 length is 15 residues. CDR3 sequence: CASRGFPVTGTEAFF. The DNA of the CDR3 is TGTGCCAGTAGAGGGTTTCCGGTGACTGGCACTGAAGCTTTCTTT.

This clonotype came up once. This chain links TRBV20-1 with TRBJ2-7; D is perhaps TRBD2 (5 bases). The length of the CDR3 is 13 residues. V dropped 2 bases and J dropped 5 bases, with 13 bases sitting between them. Germline V gene sequence: CDR1 DFQATT, CDR2 SNEGSKA (reference sequence). The CDR3 spells CSARSRGVDEQYF. In nucleotides, the CDR3 is TGCAGTGCTAGATCCCGGGGTGTCGACGAGCAGTACTTC.

This clonotype was counted many times. The genes are TRBV12-5 and TRBJ2-1, with TRBD2 matching over 9 bases. CDR1 LGHNT and CDR2 FRNRAP come from the germline V gene. After removal of 7 bases from V and 6 bases from J, the junction contained 4 bases not matched to a gene. This CDR3 contains 13 residues. DNA of the CDR3: TGTGCTAGTGCCGGGACTAGCATCAATGAGCAGTTCTTC. Translated: CASAGTSINEQFF.

This clonotype was seen ten or more times. This sequence joins TRBV6-2 or TRBV6-3 and TRBJ2-7; D unclear. The CDR3 length is 12 residues. CDR1 is MNHEY and CDR2 is SVGEGT in the germline V gene. V shed 6 bases and J shed 3 bases, with 9 bases lying between them. For the CDR3, the DNA is TGTGCCAGCAGCCCGGACGGCTACGAGCAGTACTTC. Its translation is CASSPDGYEQYF.

V is TRBV7-2 and J is TRBJ2-1; a possible D gene is TRBD2 (6 bases). The germline gives CDR1 SGHTA, CDR2 FQGNSA. The CDR3 runs to 13 residues. Trimming cost V 5 bases and J 9 bases, with 14 bases left between them. In DNA form, the CDR3 reads TGTGCCAGCAGCCAGGGTTGGGGGGTTGAGCAGTTCTTC. It encodes CASSQGWGVEQFF.

DNA of the CDR3: TGCGCCAGCAGCTTTGGGGGAAACCCCTACGAGCAGTACTTC. Translation: CASSFGGNPYEQYF. This sequence joins TRBV5-1 and TRBJ2-7; perhaps D is TRBD1 or TRBD2 (5 bases each). CDR1 is SGHRS and CDR2 is YFSETQ in the germline V gene. This CDR3 is built from 14 residues. Trimming cost V 2 bases and J 2 bases, with 11 bases left between them.

The rearrangement links TRBV30 to TRBJ1-1; 7 positions match TRBD1. The CDR3 is 14 residues long. From germline, CDR1 is GTSNPN and CDR2 SVGIG (reference sequence). After removal of 4 bases from V and 6 bases from J, the junction contained 11 bases not matched to a gene. DNA of the CDR3: TGTGCCTGGATAAATGGAGACAGGGCTGCTGAAGCTTTCTTT. It is translated as CAWINGDRAAEAFF.

Many counts were recorded for this clonotype. This chain joins TRBV7-3 and TRBJ1-2; D is possibly TRBD1 (6 bases). The CDR3 extends over 15 amino acids. Germline CDR1 reads SGHTA; CDR2 reads FQGTGA. The ends were cut back, 5 bases at V and 0 bases at J, with 13 bases in the middle. CDR3 protein: CASSPRAGANYGYTF. CDR3 in DNA: TGTGCCAGCAGCCCGCGGGCAGGGGCTAACTATGGCTACACCTTC.

This clonotype was seen many times. The J gene is TRBJ2-7, the V gene TRBV7-2; perhaps D is TRBD1 or TRBD2 (5 bases each). This CDR3 is built from 13 residues. The germline gives CDR1 SGHTA, CDR2 FQGNSA. Trimming cost V 4 bases and J 7 bases, with 14 bases left between them. The CDR3 nucleotides read TGTGCCAGCAGCTCGACGGGACGGACAGAGCAGTACTTC. Amino acid sequence: CASSSTGRTEQYF.

This clonotype was detected many times. V and J are TRBV28 and TRBJ2-7; 7 nucleotides agree with TRBD1. The germline CDR1 and CDR2 sequences are MDHEN and SYDVKM. The CDR3 has 15 amino acids. With V trimmed by 6 bases and J by 0 bases, 8 bases remained unmatched. CDR3 amino acids: CASSRESGGSYEQYF. For the CDR3, the DNA is TGTGCCAGCAGCCGAGAGTCAGGGGGCTCCTACGAGCAGTACTTC.

This clonotype was observed a handful of times. CDR3 coding DNA: TGCAGTGCTAGAGTGGACATTTCTACGGGCTACACCTTC. The encoded protein is CSARVDISTGYTF. The chain recombines TRBV20-1 with TRBJ1-2; tentative D call: TRBD1 (5 bases). Trimming cost V 1 base and J 8 bases, with 14 bases left between them. The germline CDR1 and CDR2 sequences are DFQATT and SNEGSKA (reference sequence). CDR3 size: 13 residues.

The sample holds many counts of this clonotype. The J gene is TRBJ2-3, the V gene TRBV7-6; 9 positions agree with TRBD1. Germline V gene sequence: CDR1 SGHVS, CDR2 FNYEAQ. Germline trimming cut 5 bases from V and 4 bases from J; bases unmatched to any gene: 4. This CDR3 is 14 amino acids long. The CDR3 DNA reads TGTGCCAGCAGCAGGGACAGGGCCGCAGATACGCAGTATTTT. It specifies CASSRDRAADTQYF.

The sample holds many counts of this clonotype. Because the CDR3 is missing its conserved closing phenylalanine or tryptophan, this is likely a read error. The DNA is omitted, as the CDR3 cannot be located on it reliably, and the CDR3 follows TCRdb's listing. The V gene is TRBV7-2, the J gene TRBJ2-7; the table's D call, TRBD1, was not checked against the DNA. With termini counted, the CDR3 has 8 amino acids. In germline, CDR1 is SGHTA, CDR2 FQGNSA. This CDR3 is CASRFYGG.

At least ten counts were recorded for this clonotype. The gene calls are TRBV7-2 and TRBJ2-1, with TRBD2 matching over 9 bases. V shed 1 base, J shed 5 bases, and the junction held 3 bases outside the gene matches. CDR3 length: 15 residues. Germline V lookup: CDR1 SGHTA, CDR2 FQGNSA. The CDR3 here is CASSLGLAANNEQFF. The CDR3 coding sequence is TGTGCCAGCAGCTTAGGACTAGCGGCTAACAATGAGCAGTTCTTC.

This chain links TRBV19 with TRBJ2-1; D remains ambiguous. There are 16 residues in the CDR3. Germline V gene data show CDR1 as LNHDA and CDR2 as SQIVND (reference sequence). V was trimmed by 4 bases and J by 5 bases, leaving 18 bases between them. CDR3 nucleotide sequence: TGTGCCAGTAGTAAGGGTAGGAACGTTCCCGACAATGAGCAGTTCTTC. This encodes CASSKGRNVPDNEQFF. The entire variable domain, with the rest obtained from reference TRBV19 and TRBJ2-1, is as follows: DGGITQSPKYLFRKEGQNVTLSCEQNLNHDAMYWYRQDPGQGLRLIYYSQIVNDFQKGDIAEGYSVSREKKESFPLTVTSAQKNPTAFYLCASSKGRNVPDNEQFFGPGTRLTVL.